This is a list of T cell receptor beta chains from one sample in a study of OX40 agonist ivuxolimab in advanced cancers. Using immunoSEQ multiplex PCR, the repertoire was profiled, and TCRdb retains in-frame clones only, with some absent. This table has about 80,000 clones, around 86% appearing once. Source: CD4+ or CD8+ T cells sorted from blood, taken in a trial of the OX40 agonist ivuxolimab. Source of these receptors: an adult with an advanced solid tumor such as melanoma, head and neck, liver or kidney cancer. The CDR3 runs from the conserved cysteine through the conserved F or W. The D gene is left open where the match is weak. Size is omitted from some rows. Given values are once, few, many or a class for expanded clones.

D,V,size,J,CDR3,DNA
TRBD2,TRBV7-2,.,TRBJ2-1,CASSRLAGSSYNEQFF,TGTGCCAGCTCCCGACTAGCGGGGAGCTCCTACAATGAGCAGTTCTTC
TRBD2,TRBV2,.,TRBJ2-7,CASSARTSGSGWYEQYF,TGTGCCAGCAGTGCCCGGACTAGCGGGAGTGGTTGGTACGAGCAGTACTTC
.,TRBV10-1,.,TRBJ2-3,CASSGPRVSDTQYF,TGCGCCAGCAGTGGCCCAAGGGTTTCAGATACGCAGTATTTT
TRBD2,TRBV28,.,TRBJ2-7,CASGRAYEQYF,TGTGCCAGCGGGAGGGCCTACGAGCAGTACTTC
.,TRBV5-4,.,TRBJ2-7,CASSLWNNYEQYF,TGTGCCAGCAGCTTGTGGAACAACTACGAGCAGTACTTC
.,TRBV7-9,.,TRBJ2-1,CASSLAGFGSYNEQFF,TGTGCCAGCAGCTTAGCGGGTTTCGGCTCCTACAATGAGCAGTTCTTC
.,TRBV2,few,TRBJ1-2,CASSDTGTYGYTF,TGTGCCAGCAGTGACACAGGGACCTATGGCTACACCTTC
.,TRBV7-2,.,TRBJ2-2,CASSLEFRGNTGELFF,TGTGCCAGCAGCTTAGAGTTTAGGGGGAACACCGGGGAGCTGTTTTTT
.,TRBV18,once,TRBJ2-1,CASSPQYESFNEQFF,TGTGCCAGCTCACCACAGTACGAGAGTTTCAATGAGCAGTTCTTC
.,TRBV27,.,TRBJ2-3,CASSLGNTSPDTQYF,TGTGCCAGCAGTTTGGGGAATACTTCCCCAGATACGCAGTATTTT
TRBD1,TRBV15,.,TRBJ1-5,CATSITGVRQPQHF,TGTGCCACCAGCATAACAGGGGTGAGGCAGCCCCAGCATTTT
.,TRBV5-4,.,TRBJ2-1,CASSSYNEQFF,TGTGCCAGCAGCTCATACAATGAGCAGTTCTTC
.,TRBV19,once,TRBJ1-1,CASSIEGLATEAFF,TGTGCCAGTAGTATCGAGGGACTCGCGACTGAAGCTTTCTTT
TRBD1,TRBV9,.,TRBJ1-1,CASSFGQGNTEAFF,TGTGCCAGCAGCTTTGGACAGGGAAACACTGAAGCTTTCTTT
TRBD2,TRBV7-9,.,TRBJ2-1,CASSFRLLWEGPNNEQFF,TGTGCCAGCAGCTTTAGGCTTTTATGGGAGGGACCTAACAATGAGCAGTTCTTC
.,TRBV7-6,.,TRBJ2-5,CASRTGNQETQYF,TGTGCCAGCAGGACAGGAAACCAAGAGACCCAGTACTTC
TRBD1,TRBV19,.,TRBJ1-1,CASGDRIAEAFF,TGTGCCAGTGGGGACAGGATCGCTGAAGCTTTCTTT
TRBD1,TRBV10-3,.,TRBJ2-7,CAISETWGTGWSHAAYEQYF,TGTGCCATCAGTGAAACGTGGGGGACAGGGTGGTCTCACGCCGCCTACGAGCAGTACTTC